This TCR beta chain came from a study of cytomegalovirus exposure and HLA in healthy donors. Study observations and caveats: In vitro testing confirmed a few CMV-associated chains as specific for CMV antigens.

The PCR was carried out with 60 Vbeta primers and 13 Jbeta primers. Method: immunoSEQ multiplex PCR; TCRdb's copy keeps in-frame clones and lacks some. The sample includes about 130,000 clones, about 80% of them seen just once. The CDR3 sequence is 13 residues long. CDR1 MNHEY and CDR2 SVGAGI come from the germline V gene. The junction had 6 bases not matched to a gene; V was cut back by 4 bases and J by 8 bases. Turning to this clone: Its specificity is not known.

The sequenced sample was PBMCs. This rearrangement joins TRBV6-5 to TRBJ1-2; 8 bases agree with TRBD1. The TCR comes from a male donor in good health and CMV-seronegative. The CDR3 here is CASSSPGGRGYTF. CDR3 DNA sequence: TGTGCCAGCAGTTCACCAGGGGGCAGGGGCTACACCTTC.